One and the same sample provided the 3 T cell receptor beta chains below, sequenced in a study of blood T cell repertoires in COVID-19. Sequencing used immunoSEQ multiplex PCR; TCRdb keeps in-frame clones, though not all of them. The table includes 300,000 to 400,000 clones, roughly 90% detected once. Source material: PBMCs or T cells enriched from blood (not recorded which). These receptors were obtained from a man aged 55 to 70 who had recovered from COVID-19.

With respect to this clone: Other DNA sequences from this sample encode an identical CDR3 as well. The chain employs TRBV6-1 and TRBJ1-2; D remains ambiguous. The CDR3 is 14 residues long. Germline V gene data show CDR1 as MNHNS and CDR2 as SASEGT. V dropped 1 base and J dropped 0 bases, with 6 bases sitting between them. In DNA form, the CDR3 reads TGTGCCAGCAGTGAAGGCGGAGCTAACTATGGCTACACCTTC. Encoded protein: CASSEGGANYGYTF.

This rearrangement joins TRBV5-8 to TRBJ2-5; 13 bases are a match to TRBD2. V gave up 3 bases and J gave up 5 bases; unmatched junction bases: 7. Germline lookup yields CDR1 SGHTS and CDR2 YDEGEE. This CDR3 comprises 16 residues. The CDR3 sequence is CASSSTSGRAQETQYF. The CDR3 DNA follows: TGTGCCAGCAGCTCCACTAGCGGGAGGGCGCAGGAGACCCAGTACTTC.

The chain has TRBV7-9 and TRBJ1-2, with 7 bases aligning to TRBD1. The CDR3 length is 14 residues. With V trimmed by 1 base and J by 4 bases, 3 bases remained unmatched. Looked up from germline, CDR1 is SEHNR and CDR2 is FQNEAQ (reference sequence). CDR3 loop: CASSLDRDSYGYTF. The CDR3 DNA reads TGTGCCAGCAGCTTAGATCGGGACAGCTATGGCTACACCTTC.